Listed below are T cell receptor beta chains from one sample, sequenced in a study of T cells in Graves' hyperthyroidism and ophthalmopathy. TCRdb redid the calling of the multiplex PCR reads with MiXCR, one entry per CDR3 protein. The sample records approximately 590,000 distinct CDR3 sequences, roughly 46% being singletons. The sequenced sample consisted of peripheral blood or thyroid tissue (not recorded which). The receptors here all came from a young woman with Graves' hyperthyroidism. Each CDR3 is given with its conserved first and last residue. D genes are given only for firm matches. Size is stated for part of the rows, as once, few or many counts, or as a class when the clone is expanded.

>TRBJ2-5|TRBV7-2|.|TRBD2
TGTGCCAGCAGCTCACCCCCTAGCGGGAGGTCGGTGGCCCAGTACTTC
CASSSPPSGRSVAQYF
>TRBJ1-5|TRBV2|many|.
TGTGCCAGCAGTGAAGCGCTAACATCTAACACCCATCAGCCCCAGCATTTT
CASSEALTSNTHQPQHF
>TRBJ1-5|TRBV12-3/TRBV12-4|few|TRBD1
TGTGCCAGCAGTTTTGGTGTACAGGGGGATCAGCCCCAGCATTTT
CASSFGVQGDQPQHF
>TRBJ1-5|TRBV7-9|few|.
TGTGCCAGCAGCTTAGGGACAGCAATCAATCAGCCCCAGCATTTT
CASSLGTAINQPQHF
>TRBJ2-5|TRBV7-2|few|.
TGTGCCAGCACGGTCATGGGGGGGACCCAGTACTTC
CASTVMGGTQYF
>TRBJ2-7|TRBV7-9|.|TRBD2
TGTGCCAGCAGCCAAGCCTTAGCGGGCCAAGGGGTCTACGAGCAGTACTTC
CASSQALAGQGVYEQYF
>TRBJ1-2|TRBV19|.|.
TGTGCCAGTAGTCCCACAGGGAAGGGATCATATGGCTACACCTTC
CASSPTGKGSYGYTF
>TRBJ1-5|TRBV19|.|.
TGTGCCAGTAAGGCCAAGGGAAGCAATCAGCCCCAGCATTTT
CASKAKGSNQPQHF
>TRBJ1-3|TRBV7-3|.|TRBD1
TGTGCCAGCAGGGACAGGGCTCCCCGCCCTGGAAACACCATATATTTT
CASRDRAPRPGNTIYF
>TRBJ1-2|TRBV2|.|TRBD1
TGTGCCAGCACCAGTGCCGGGACAGGGGACATCTATGGCTACACCTTC
CASTSAGTGDIYGYTF
>TRBJ1-1|TRBV25-1|.|.
TGTGCCAGCAGTGACAGCGCTGAGACAGGTGCGAACACTGAAGCTTTCTTT
CASSDSAETGANTEAFF
>TRBJ1-4|TRBV6-6|few|.
TGTGCCAGCAGTTACGGGGCAGGGAAGCATGAAGAAAAACTGTTTTTT
CASSYGAGKHEEKLFF
>TRBJ1-1|TRBV12-3/TRBV12-4|.|.
TGTGCCAGCAGTTTTGAGGGGGAAGCTTTCTTT
CASSFEGEAFF